This TCR beta chain is drawn from a study of T-cell memory formation after mild COVID-19. Study details: The TCR clusters were mostly specific to one donor.

TCRdb re-called the 5' RACE reads with MiXCR, one entry per CDR3 protein. This sample has approximately 150,000 distinct CDR3 sequences, with roughly 6.3% found just once. V was cut by 5 bases and J by 0 bases, with 12 bases left in between. Germline V gene lookup returns CDR1 MNHEY and CDR2 SVGAGI. The CDR3 consists of 15 residues. This clonotype was seen at least ten times. Sequenced sample: PBMCs or a T cell subset sorted from them (not recorded which). The chain carries TRBV6-5 and TRBJ2-3; maybe TRBD2 (7 bases). The TCR was taken from an adult woman who had mild COVID-19 (a few samples of this study predate the infection). Cell type and time point are not known. As DNA, the CDR3 is TGTGCCAGCAGTCTTGGGGGGGCTAGCACAGATACGCAGTATTTT. Its protein product is CASSLGGASTDTQYF.